This T cell receptor (beta chain) appears in the sequencing data of a study of T-cell memory formation after mild COVID-19. This clonotype was detected ten times or more. The antigen remains undetermined. Each CDR3 protein is one row after TCRdb ran MiXCR on the 5' RACE reads. The sample carries around 530,000 distinct CDR3 sequences, roughly 20% recorded once. Findings and caveats of the study: Clones contracting across day 15 to 85 had a balanced CD4/CD8 profile; later expanding clones leaned CD4+.

The TCR comes from an adult woman who had mild COVID-19 (a few samples of this study predate the infection). Cell type and time point are not known. Specimen: PBMCs or a T cell subset sorted from them (not recorded which).

The CDR3 region is CASSPTSGTGGSPLHF. The CDR3 DNA follows: TGCGCCAGCAGCCCCACGTCCGGGACAGGGGGATCACCCCTCCACTTT. The chain uses TRBV4-3 and TRBJ1-6, with 11 bases identical to TRBD1. Germline V gene data show CDR1 as LGHNA and CDR2 as YSLEER. This CDR3 contains 16 residues. V was clipped by 4 bases and J by 10 bases; unmatched bases: 9.